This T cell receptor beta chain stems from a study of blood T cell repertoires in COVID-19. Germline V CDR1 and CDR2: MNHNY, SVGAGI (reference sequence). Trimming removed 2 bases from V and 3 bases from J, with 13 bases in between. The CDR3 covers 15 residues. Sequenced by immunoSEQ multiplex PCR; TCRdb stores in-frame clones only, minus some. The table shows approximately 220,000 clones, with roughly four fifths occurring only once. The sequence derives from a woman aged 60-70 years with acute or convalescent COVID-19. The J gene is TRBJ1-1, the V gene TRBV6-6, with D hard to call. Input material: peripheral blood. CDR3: CASSYAPLPDTEAFF. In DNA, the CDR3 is TGTGCCAGCAGTTACGCTCCGCTTCCGGACACTGAAGCTTTCTTT.